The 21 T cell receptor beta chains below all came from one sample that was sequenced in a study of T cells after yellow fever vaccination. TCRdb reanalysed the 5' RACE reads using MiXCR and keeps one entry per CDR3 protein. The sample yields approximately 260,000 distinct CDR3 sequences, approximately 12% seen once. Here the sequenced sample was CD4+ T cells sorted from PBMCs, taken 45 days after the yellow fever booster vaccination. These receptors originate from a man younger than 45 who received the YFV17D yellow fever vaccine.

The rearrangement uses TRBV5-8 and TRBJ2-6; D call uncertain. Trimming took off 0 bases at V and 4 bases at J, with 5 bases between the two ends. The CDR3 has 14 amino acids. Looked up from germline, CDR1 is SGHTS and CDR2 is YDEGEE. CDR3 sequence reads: CASSLALGANVLTF. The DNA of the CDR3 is TGTGCCAGCAGCTTGGCCTTAGGGGCCAACGTCCTGACTTTC.

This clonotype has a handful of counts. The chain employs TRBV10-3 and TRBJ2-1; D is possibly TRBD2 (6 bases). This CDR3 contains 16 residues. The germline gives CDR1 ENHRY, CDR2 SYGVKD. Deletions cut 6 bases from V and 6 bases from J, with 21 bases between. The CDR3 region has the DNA TGTGCCATCAGCCCTACTTGGACCTCCGGGGGCAATGAGCAGTTCTTC. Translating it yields CAISPTWTSGGNEQFF.

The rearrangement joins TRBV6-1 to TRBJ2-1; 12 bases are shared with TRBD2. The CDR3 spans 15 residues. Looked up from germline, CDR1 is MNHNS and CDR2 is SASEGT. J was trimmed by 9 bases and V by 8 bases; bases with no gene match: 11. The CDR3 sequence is CASGSSGRVYREQFF. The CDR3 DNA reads TGTGCCAGCGGGTCTAGCGGGAGGGTTTACCGTGAGCAGTTCTTC.

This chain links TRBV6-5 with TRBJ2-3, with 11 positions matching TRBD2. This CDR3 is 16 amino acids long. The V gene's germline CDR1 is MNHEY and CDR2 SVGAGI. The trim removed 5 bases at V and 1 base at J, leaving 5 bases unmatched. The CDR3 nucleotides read TGTGCCAGCAGTCTAACGGGACTAGCGGGCACAGATACGCAGTATTTT. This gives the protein CASSLTGLAGTDTQYF.

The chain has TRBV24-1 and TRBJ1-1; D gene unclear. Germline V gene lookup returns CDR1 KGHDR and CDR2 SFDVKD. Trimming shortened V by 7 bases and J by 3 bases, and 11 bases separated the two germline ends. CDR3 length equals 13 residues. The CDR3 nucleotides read TGTGCCACCAGGGGAAAGATGGACACTGAAGCTTTCTTT. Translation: CATRGKMDTEAFF.

This chain's CDR3 is CASSLGASGYTDTQYF. The CDR3 DNA reads as TGTGCCAGCAGTTTAGGTGCTAGCGGCTACACAGATACGCAGTATTTT. The chain uses TRBV12-3 or TRBV12-4 and TRBJ2-3, with 7 bases matching TRBD2. The V gene end was trimmed by 1 base and the J gene end by 2 bases; junction bases not matched to a gene: 6. The CDR3 is 16 residues long.

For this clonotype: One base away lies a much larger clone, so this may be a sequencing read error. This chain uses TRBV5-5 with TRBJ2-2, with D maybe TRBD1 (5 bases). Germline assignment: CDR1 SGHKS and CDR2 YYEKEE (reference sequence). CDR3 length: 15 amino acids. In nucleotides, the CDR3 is TGTACCAGCAGTCGAATGACAGCGAACACCGGGGAGCTGTTTTTT. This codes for CTSSRMTANTGELFF.

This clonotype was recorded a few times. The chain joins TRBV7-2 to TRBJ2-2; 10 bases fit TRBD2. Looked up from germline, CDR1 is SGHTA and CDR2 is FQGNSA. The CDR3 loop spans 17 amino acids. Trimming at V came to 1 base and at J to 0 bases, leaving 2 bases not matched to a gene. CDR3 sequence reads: CASSLGSGRTNTGELFF. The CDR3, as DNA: TGTGCCAGCAGCTTAGGTAGCGGGAGGACGAACACCGGGGAGCTGTTTTTT.

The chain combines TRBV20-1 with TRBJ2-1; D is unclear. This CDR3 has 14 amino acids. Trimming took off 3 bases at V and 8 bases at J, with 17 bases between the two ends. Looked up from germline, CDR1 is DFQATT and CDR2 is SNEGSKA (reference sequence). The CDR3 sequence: CSARELRSPDEQFF. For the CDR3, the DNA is TGCAGTGCTAGGGAATTGCGATCCCCGGATGAGCAGTTCTTC.

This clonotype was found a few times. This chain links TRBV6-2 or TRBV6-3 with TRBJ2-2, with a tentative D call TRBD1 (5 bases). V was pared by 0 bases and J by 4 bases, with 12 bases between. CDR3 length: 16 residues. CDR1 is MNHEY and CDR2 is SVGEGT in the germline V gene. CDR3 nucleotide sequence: TGTGCCAGCAGTTACTCGGGGCTAATTGGCACCGGGGAGCTGTTTTTT. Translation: CASSYSGLIGTGELFF.

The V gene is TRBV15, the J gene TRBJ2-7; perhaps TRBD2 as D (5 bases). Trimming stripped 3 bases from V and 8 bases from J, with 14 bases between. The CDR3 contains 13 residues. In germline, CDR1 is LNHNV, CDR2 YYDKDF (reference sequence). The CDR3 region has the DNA TGTGCCACCAGCAGGGCCACTAGTGCGAAGCAGTACTTC. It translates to CATSRATSAKQYF.

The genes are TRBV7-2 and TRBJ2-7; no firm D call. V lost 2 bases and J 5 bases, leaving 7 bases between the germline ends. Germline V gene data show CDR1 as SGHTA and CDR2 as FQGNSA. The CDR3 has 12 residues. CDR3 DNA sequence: TGTGCCAGCAGCTTATTTTGGGACGAGCAGTACTTC. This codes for CASSLFWDEQYF.

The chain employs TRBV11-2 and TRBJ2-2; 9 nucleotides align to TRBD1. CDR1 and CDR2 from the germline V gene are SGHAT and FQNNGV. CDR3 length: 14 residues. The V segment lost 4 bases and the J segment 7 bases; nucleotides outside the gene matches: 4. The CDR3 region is CASSWDREVGELFF. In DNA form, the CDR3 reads TGTGCCAGCAGCTGGGACAGGGAGGTCGGGGAGCTGTTTTTT. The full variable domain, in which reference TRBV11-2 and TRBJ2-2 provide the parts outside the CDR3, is EAGVAQSPRYKIIEKRQSVAFWCNPISGHATLYWYQQILGQGPKLLIQFQNNGVVDDSQLPKDRFSAERLKGVDSTLKIQPAKLEDSAVYLCASSWDREVGELFFGEGSRLTVL.

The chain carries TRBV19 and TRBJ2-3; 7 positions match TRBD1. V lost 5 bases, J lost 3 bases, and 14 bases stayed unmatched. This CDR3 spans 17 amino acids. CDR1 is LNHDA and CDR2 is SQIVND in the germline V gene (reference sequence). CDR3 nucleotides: TGTGCCAGTAGTCTAACACCCGAGCAGGGGGTAACAGATACGCAGTATTTT. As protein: CASSLTPEQGVTDTQYF. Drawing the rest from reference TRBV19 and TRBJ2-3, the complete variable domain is DGGITQSPKYLFRKEGQNVTLSCEQNLNHDAMYWYRQDPGQGLRLIYYSQIVNDFQKGDIAEGYSVSREKKESFPLTVTSAQKNPTAFYLCASSLTPEQGVTDTQYFGPGTRLTVL.

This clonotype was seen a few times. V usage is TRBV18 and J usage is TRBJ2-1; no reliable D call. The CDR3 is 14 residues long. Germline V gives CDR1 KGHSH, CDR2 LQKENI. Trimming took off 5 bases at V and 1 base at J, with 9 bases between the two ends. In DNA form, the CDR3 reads TGTGCCAGCTCAGAAGCTCATTCCTACAATGAGCAGTTCTTC. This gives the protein CASSEAHSYNEQFF.

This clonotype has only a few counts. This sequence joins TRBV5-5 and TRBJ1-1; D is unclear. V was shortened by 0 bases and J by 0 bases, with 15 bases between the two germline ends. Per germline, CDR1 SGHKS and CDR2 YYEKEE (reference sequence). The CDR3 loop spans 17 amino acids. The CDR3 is CASSLVWPPKMNTEAFF. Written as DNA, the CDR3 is TGTGCCAGCAGCTTGGTCTGGCCACCTAAAATGAACACTGAAGCTTTCTTT. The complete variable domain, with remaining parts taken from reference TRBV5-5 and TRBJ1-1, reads DAGVTQSPTHLIKTRGQQVTLRCSPISGHKSVSWYQQVLGQGPQFIFQYYEKEERGRGNFPDRFSARQFPNYSSELNVNALLLGDSALYLCASSLVWPPKMNTEAFFGQGTRLTVV.

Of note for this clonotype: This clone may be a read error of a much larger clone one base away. The CDR3 region is CSVWTGTEALF. For the CDR3, the DNA is TGCAGCGTCTGGACAGGGACTGAAGCTTTATTT. This rearrangement joins TRBV29-1 to TRBJ1-1; 8 bases line up with TRBD1. Germline-derived CDR1 and CDR2 are SQVTM and ANQGSEA. This CDR3 has 11 residues.

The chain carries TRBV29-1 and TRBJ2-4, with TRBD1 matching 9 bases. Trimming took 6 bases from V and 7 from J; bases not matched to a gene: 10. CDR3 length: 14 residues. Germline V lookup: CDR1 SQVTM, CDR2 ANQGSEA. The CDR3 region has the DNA TGCAGCGTGGCTCAGGGACAGGGTCATAACATTCAGTACTTC. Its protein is CSVAQGQGHNIQYF.

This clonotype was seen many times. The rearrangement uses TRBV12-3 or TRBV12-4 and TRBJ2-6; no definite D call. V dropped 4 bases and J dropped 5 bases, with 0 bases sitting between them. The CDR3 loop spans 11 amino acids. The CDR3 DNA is TGTGCCAGCAGTTGGGCCAACGTCCTGACTTTC. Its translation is CASSWANVLTF.

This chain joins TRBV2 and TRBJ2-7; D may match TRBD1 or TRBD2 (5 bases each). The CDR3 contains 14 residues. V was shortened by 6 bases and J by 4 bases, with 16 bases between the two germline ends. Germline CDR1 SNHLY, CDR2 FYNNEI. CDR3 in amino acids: CASRGTGLVYEQYF. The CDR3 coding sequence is TGTGCCAGCAGGGGGACGGGGTTGGTTTACGAGCAGTACTTC.

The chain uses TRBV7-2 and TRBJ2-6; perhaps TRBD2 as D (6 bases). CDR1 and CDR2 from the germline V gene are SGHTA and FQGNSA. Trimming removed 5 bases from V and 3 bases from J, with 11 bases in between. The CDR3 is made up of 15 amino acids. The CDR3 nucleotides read TGTGCCAGCAGCCCCTTGGGGGGTGGGGCCAACGTCCTGACTTTC. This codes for CASSPLGGGANVLTF.